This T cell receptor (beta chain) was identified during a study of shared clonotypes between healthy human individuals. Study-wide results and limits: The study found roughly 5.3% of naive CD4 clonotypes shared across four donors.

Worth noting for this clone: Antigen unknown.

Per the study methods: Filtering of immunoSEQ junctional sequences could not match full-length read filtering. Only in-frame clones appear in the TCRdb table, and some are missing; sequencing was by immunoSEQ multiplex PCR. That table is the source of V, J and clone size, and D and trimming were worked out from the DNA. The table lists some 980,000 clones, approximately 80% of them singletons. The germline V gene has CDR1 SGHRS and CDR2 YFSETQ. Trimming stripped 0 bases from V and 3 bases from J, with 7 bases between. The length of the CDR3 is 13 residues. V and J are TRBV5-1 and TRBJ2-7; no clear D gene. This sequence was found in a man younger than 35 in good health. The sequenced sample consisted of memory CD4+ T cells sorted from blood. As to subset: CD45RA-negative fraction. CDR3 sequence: CASSLGLGYEQYF. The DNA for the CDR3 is TGCGCCAGCAGCTTGGGACTCGGCTACGAGCAGTACTTC. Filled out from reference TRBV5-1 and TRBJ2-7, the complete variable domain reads KAGVTQTPRYLIKTRGQQVTLSCSPISGHRSVSWYQQTPGQGLQFLFEYFSETQRNKGNFPGRFSGRQFSNSRSEMNVSTLELGDSALYLCASSLGLGYEQYFGPGTRLTVT.